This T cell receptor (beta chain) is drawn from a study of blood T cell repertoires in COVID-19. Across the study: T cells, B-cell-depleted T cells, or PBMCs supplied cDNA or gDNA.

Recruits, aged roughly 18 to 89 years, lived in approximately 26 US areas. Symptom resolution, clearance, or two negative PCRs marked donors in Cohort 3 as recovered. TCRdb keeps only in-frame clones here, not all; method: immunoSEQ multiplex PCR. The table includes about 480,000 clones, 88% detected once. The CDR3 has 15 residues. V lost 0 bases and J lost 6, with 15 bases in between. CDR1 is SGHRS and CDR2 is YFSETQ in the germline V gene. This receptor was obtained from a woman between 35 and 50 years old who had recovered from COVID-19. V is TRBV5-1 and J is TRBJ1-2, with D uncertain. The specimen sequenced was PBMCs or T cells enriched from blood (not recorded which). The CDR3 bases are TGCGCCAGCAGCTTGGGCCTCATCGGAGGGCATGGCTACACCTTC. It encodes CASSLGLIGGHGYTF.